One and the same sample provided the 27 T cell receptor beta chains below, sequenced in a study of blood T cell repertoires in COVID-19. Profiled with immunoSEQ multiplex PCR; TCRdb holds only in-frame clones, not every one. Here the sample spans about 130,000 clones, around 85% being singletons. The sample taken for sequencing was peripheral blood. The receptor set was obtained from a woman aged 80 or over with acute or convalescent COVID-19.

With respect to this clone: Compared with germline, one end of the junction differs, possibly owing to a read error. The rearrangement uses TRBV18 and TRBJ2-3, with TRBD1 identical over 7 bases. The CDR3 covers 12 residues. Germline V gives CDR1 KGHSH, CDR2 LQKENI. The CDR3 is CASNTGAQRRHF. The CDR3, as DNA: TGTGCCAGCAATACAGGGGCCCAGAGAAGACATTTT.

CDR3 coding DNA: TGCGCCAGCAGTCGGCGGGTGAACTCCTCTGGAAACACCATATATTTT. Residues: CASSRRVNSSGNTIYF. The chain recombines TRBV4-1 with TRBJ1-3; D is unresolved. The CDR3 consists of 16 residues. The ends were cut back, 6 bases at V and 0 bases at J, with 15 bases in the middle. Germline values: CDR1 MGHRA, CDR2 YSYEKL.

The J gene is TRBJ2-5, the V gene TRBV9; 7 bases are a match to TRBD1. V shed 0 bases, J shed 5 bases, and the junction held 7 bases outside the gene matches. Germline V gives CDR1 SGDLS, CDR2 YYNGEE. The CDR3 loop spans 15 amino acids. This chain's CDR3 is CASSVETGARETQYF. CDR3 coding DNA: TGTGCCAGCAGCGTAGAAACAGGGGCGAGGGAGACCCAGTACTTC.

This clone has a handful of counts. This chain links TRBV11-2 with TRBJ1-2; no clear D gene. This CDR3 has 12 amino acids. V was pared by 5 bases and J by 7 bases, with 11 bases between. Germline loops: CDR1 SGHAT, CDR2 FQNNGV. CDR3 coding DNA: TGTGCCAGCAGCCAGCGAGGGTCTGGCTACACCTTC. Its protein product is CASSQRGSGYTF.

The CDR3 sequence is CASSQELAGAFGSYNEQFF. The CDR3 DNA reads TGTGCCAGCAGCCAAGAACTAGCGGGGGCTTTCGGCTCCTACAATGAGCAGTTCTTC. The V call is TRBV3-1 (or the pseudogene TRBV3-2), the J call TRBJ2-1; 11 bases line up with TRBD2. The trim removed 0 bases at V and 0 bases at J, leaving 7 bases unmatched. The CDR3 runs to 19 residues. Germline assignment: CDR1 LGHDT and CDR2 YNNKEL (reference sequence).

Written as DNA, the CDR3 is TGTGCCAGCAGCTTGTTTCACGGACAGGGGGCGTCCGGCTACACCTTC. It specifies CASSLFHGQGASGYTF. The chain links TRBV5-5 to TRBJ1-2; TRBD1 agrees at 11 bases. Unmatched junction bases numbered 10, after V lost 1 base and J lost 8 bases. This CDR3 is built from 16 residues. In germline, CDR1 is SGHKS, CDR2 YYEKEE (reference sequence).

The rearrangement joins TRBV21-1 to TRBJ2-3; the D segment call TRBD2 is taken from the table without a DNA check. TRBV21-1 is shown as a pseudogene. The CDR3 runs 16 residues. The CDR3 coding sequence is TGTGCCAGCAGCCCTCACGGGGGGGATTCGTCAGATACGCAGTATTTT. Its protein is CASSPHGGDSSDTQYF.

The chain carries TRBV7-9 and TRBJ1-3; 8 positions match TRBD1. CDR1 is SEHNR, CDR2 FQNEAQ, per germline (reference sequence). The V gene end was trimmed by 6 bases and the J gene end by 0 bases; junction bases not matched to a gene: 1. CDR3 size: 14 residues. CDR3 nucleotide sequence: TGTGCCAGCAGGGGACAGGTCTCTGGAAACACCATATATTTT. This codes for CASRGQVSGNTIYF.

The chain has TRBV2 and TRBJ2-3, with D possibly being TRBD1 (6 bases). This CDR3 has 15 amino acids. Germline values: CDR1 SNHLY, CDR2 FYNNEI. The V gene lost 4 bases and the J gene lost 2 bases, with 13 bases spanning the gap. The CDR3 sequence: CASSVEGGITDTQYF. In DNA, the CDR3 is TGTGCCAGCAGTGTTGAAGGGGGAATCACAGATACGCAGTATTTT.

V usage is TRBV4-3 and J usage is TRBJ2-4; weak D call: TRBD1 (6 bases). The CDR3 contains 13 residues. Trimming pared 4 bases from V and 7 bases from J, leaving 11 bases between. CDR1 is LGHNA and CDR2 is YSLEER in the germline V gene. Here the CDR3 DNA reads TGCGCCAGCAGCCTCGGCCAGGGGAACATTCAGTACTTC. This codes for CASSLGQGNIQYF.

CDR3 nucleotide sequence: TGTGCCAGCAACACTAACAGGGGATCTACCGGGGAGCTGTTTTTT. It codes for CASNTNRGSTGELFF. This chain links TRBV2 with TRBJ2-2, with 7 positions matching TRBD1. V shed 7 bases and J 5 bases; nucleotides not matched to a gene: 10. Germline V gene sequence: CDR1 SNHLY, CDR2 FYNNEI. The CDR3 consists of 15 residues.

The CDR3 DNA follows: TGTGCCAGCAGGACAGGGGTTTGGAATGAGCAGTTCTTC. Translation gives CASRTGVWNEQFF. The chain employs TRBV28 and TRBJ2-1; 8 bases fit TRBD1. The CDR3 spans 13 residues. J was trimmed by 7 bases and V by 6 bases; bases with no gene match: 5. Germline V gives CDR1 MDHEN, CDR2 SYDVKM. Full variable domain (rest looked up from reference TRBV28 and TRBJ2-1): DVKVTQSSRYLVKRTGEKVFLECVQDMDHENMFWYRQDPGLGLRLIYFSYDVKMKEKGDIPEGYSVSREKKERFSLILESASTNQTSMYLCASRTGVWNEQFFGPGTRLTVL.

The chain couples TRBV7-8 to TRBJ2-2; 7 nucleotides line up with TRBD1. The germline gives CDR1 SGHVS, CDR2 FQNEAQ. CDR3 length equals 14 residues. V lost 1 base to trimming and J lost 7 bases; unmatched junction nucleotides: 3. The chain's CDR3 is CASSLGQGHGELFF. In DNA form, the CDR3 reads TGTGCCAGCAGCTTAGGACAGGGCCACGGGGAGCTGTTTTTT.

The rearrangement uses TRBV27 and TRBJ1-6, with a weak D call TRBD1 (6 bases). Germline V gene sequence: CDR1 MNHEY, CDR2 SMNVEV (reference sequence). V lost 5 bases and J lost 6, with 14 bases in between. This CDR3 has 15 residues. The CDR3 is CASSLNRERNSPLHF. CDR3 DNA sequence: TGTGCCAGCAGTCTAAACAGGGAACGTAATTCACCCCTCCACTTT.

This clone was seen a single time. The V and J genes are TRBV3-1 (or the pseudogene TRBV3-2) and TRBJ2-5; the match to TRBD2 covers 7 bases. The CDR3 loop spans 15 amino acids. Germline trimming cut 2 bases from V and 1 base from J; bases unmatched to any gene: 4. Looked up from germline, CDR1 is LGHDT and CDR2 is YNNKEL (reference sequence). This CDR3 reads CASSQPRTSQETQYF. CDR3 DNA sequence: TGTGCCAGCAGCCAACCCCGGACTAGCCAAGAGACCCAGTACTTC.

The DNA of the CDR3 is TGCGCCAGCAGCCAAGCCCCGCAGGGGGAAACAGATACGCAGTATTTT. Amino acids: CASSQAPQGETDTQYF. The genes are TRBV4-3 and TRBJ2-3; TRBD1 matches at 7 bases. This CDR3 is built from 16 residues. Losses at the gene ends were 1 base for V and 3 bases for J; bases not matched to a gene: 7. Germline CDR1 and CDR2: LGHNA and YSLEER.

In DNA, the CDR3 is TGTGCCAGCACCGGAGCAGATACGCAGTATTTT. Protein: CASTGADTQYF. V usage is TRBV25-1 and J usage is TRBJ2-3; D uncertain. Trimming stripped 7 bases from V and 4 bases from J, with 6 bases between. The CDR3 spans 11 residues. Germline-derived CDR1 and CDR2 are MGHDK and SYGVNS.

The rearrangement joins TRBV6-2 or TRBV6-3 to TRBJ2-7; a weak D match, TRBD2 (5 bases). V lost 3 bases to trimming and J lost 0 bases, with 12 bases between them. The length of the CDR3 is 15 residues. From germline, CDR1 is MNHEY and CDR2 SVGEGT. The CDR3 region has the DNA TGTGCCAGCAGTTATTGGCTGGGGAGCTCCTACGAGCAGTACTTC. Amino acids: CASSYWLGSSYEQYF.

The chain is built from TRBV2 and TRBJ1-6; no clear D gene. The V gene's germline CDR1 is SNHLY and CDR2 FYNNEI. V was pared by 8 bases and J by 4 bases, with 9 bases between. The length of the CDR3 is 13 residues. CDR3 amino acids: CASQATYNSPLHF. CDR3 nucleotides: TGTGCCAGCCAGGCTACTTATAATTCACCCCTCCACTTT.

The V call is TRBV20-1, the J call TRBJ2-5, with 11 bases identical to TRBD2. The CDR3 spans 15 residues. CDR1 DFQATT and CDR2 SNEGSKA come from the germline V gene (reference sequence). After removal of 3 bases from V and 5 bases from J, the junction contained 8 bases not matched to a gene. The CDR3, as DNA: TGCAGTGCTAGTCGGCCTAGCGGGAGGAGGGAGACCCAGTACTTC. This encodes CSASRPSGRRETQYF.

This chain connects TRBV18 to TRBJ2-1, with 9 nucleotides matching TRBD1. J lost 5 bases, V lost 3 bases, and 2 bases had no gene match. The CDR3 is 14 amino acids. CDR1 is KGHSH, CDR2 LQKENI, per germline. CDR3 protein: CASSPNRGHNEQFF. The CDR3 nucleotides read TGTGCCAGCTCACCTAACAGGGGGCACAATGAGCAGTTCTTC.

A few counts support this clone. The V and J genes are TRBV6-5 and TRBJ1-5, with a possible D match to TRBD1 (5 bases). The CDR3 runs 13 residues. In germline, CDR1 is MNHEY, CDR2 SVGAGI. CDR3 protein: CVGGLGSNQPQHF. CDR3 nucleotide sequence: TGTGTTGGGGGGTTGGGGAGCAATCAGCCCCAGCATTTT.

The chain recombines TRBV5-6 with TRBJ1-4, with 10 bases lining up with TRBD1. Germline-derived CDR1 and CDR2 are SGHDT and YYEEEE. The trim removed 6 bases at V and 7 bases at J, leaving 9 bases unmatched. The CDR3 contains 15 residues. CDR3 DNA sequence: TGTGCCAGCACACGTGGGGGGACAGGGGCTGAAAAACTGTTTTTT. Its protein is CASTRGGTGAEKLFF.

In nucleotides, the CDR3 is TGTGCCAGCAGCCTTCGGGGGGCGGGGGCCTACAATGAGCAGTTCTTC. Its translation is CASSLRGAGAYNEQFF. V and J are TRBV11-3 and TRBJ2-1; maybe TRBD2 (7 bases). The CDR3 sequence is 16 residues long. CDR1 and CDR2 (germline): SGHNT, YENEEA. Trimming shortened V by 5 bases and J by 2 bases, and 16 bases separated the two germline ends.

For the CDR3, the DNA is TGTGCCAGCAGGCCCCAGGGTGGTAATGAAAAACTGTTTTTT. Residues: CASRPQGGNEKLFF. The chain joins TRBV6-5 to TRBJ1-4, with D possibly TRBD1 on 5 matching bases. CDR1 is MNHEY, CDR2 SVGAGI, per germline. CDR3 size: 14 residues. Trimming cost V 6 bases and J 4 bases, with 12 bases left between them.

This clone has just one count. This chain links TRBV6-6 with TRBJ2-1; 9 nucleotides line up with TRBD2. There are 16 residues in the CDR3. V lost 6 bases to trimming and J lost 6 bases; unmatched junction nucleotides: 12. In germline, CDR1 is MNHNY, CDR2 SVGAGI (reference sequence). The CDR3 protein is CASSLPLAGSVNEQFF. CDR3 bases: TGTGCCAGCAGCCTACCGCTAGCGGGGTCGGTCAATGAGCAGTTCTTC.

This clone has only one observation. The chain employs TRBV10-3 and TRBJ1-2, with TRBD1 matching 11 bases. The CDR3 has 16 amino acids. Germline CDR1 is ENHRY and CDR2 is SYGVKD. With 2 bases clipped from V and 1 base from J, the junction kept 3 bases outside the gene matches. CDR3 amino acids: CAISEGQGANNYGYTF. CDR3 coding DNA: TGTGCCATCAGTGAGGGACAGGGGGCAAATAACTATGGCTACACCTTC.